The 25 T cell receptor beta chains in this list originate from one sample, sequenced in a study of cytomegalovirus exposure and HLA in healthy donors. The PCR contained 60 Vbeta and 13 Jbeta primers. The repertoire was sequenced with immunoSEQ multiplex PCR; TCRdb's copy has only in-frame clones and lacks some. The repertoire has 150,000 to 200,000 clones, around 68% of them found once; the top ten carry less than 1.5%. The sequenced sample consisted of PBMCs. The receptor set was obtained from a man aged 45-65 years in good health and CMV-seronegative.

This clone was observed a handful of times. This chain connects TRBV19 to TRBJ1-1; 7 positions agree with TRBD1. From germline, CDR1 is LNHDA and CDR2 SQIVND (reference sequence). The CDR3 runs to 13 residues. V shed 5 bases and J 6 bases; nucleotides not matched to a gene: 6. As DNA, the CDR3 is TGTGCCAGTAGTTACGACAGGGTAGCTGAAGCTTTCTTT. Its protein is CASSYDRVAEAFF.

The chain employs TRBV19 and TRBJ2-2; weak D call: TRBD1 (5 bases). Germline V gene lookup returns CDR1 LNHDA and CDR2 SQIVND (reference sequence). There are 17 residues in the CDR3. V dropped 0 bases and J dropped 0 bases, with 11 bases sitting between them. CDR3 DNA sequence: TGTGCCAGTAGTATAGACATCAGGGCTCCGAACACCGGGGAGCTGTTTTTT. This codes for CASSIDIRAPNTGELFF.

This sequence joins TRBV27 and TRBJ2-5, with 9 bases identical to TRBD1. The J call may be incorrect, as the DNA end agrees better with TRBJ2-7. The germline CDR1 and CDR2 sequences are MNHEY and SMNVEV (reference sequence). CDR3 size: 15 residues. The CDR3 loop is CASRPSRDRVAEQYF. CDR3 DNA: TGTGCCAGCAGACCCTCCAGGGACAGGGTTGCCGAGCAGTACTTC.

This rearrangement joins TRBV10-1 to TRBJ2-7; D might be TRBD2 (6 bases). Germline V gives CDR1 WNHNN, CDR2 SYGVQD (reference sequence). CDR3 length: 15 amino acids. V lost 2 bases and J lost 1, with 12 bases in between. The CDR3 loop is CASSEVGAGSYEQYF. For the CDR3, the DNA is TGCGCCAGCAGTGAGGTTGGGGCGGGATCCTACGAGCAGTACTTC.

The chain uses TRBV28 and TRBJ2-7; 7 positions match TRBD1. J gave up 8 bases and V 2 bases, and 9 bases lay outside the gene matches. CDR1 is MDHEN and CDR2 is SYDVKM in the germline V gene. There are 14 residues in the CDR3. The CDR3 DNA sequence: TGTGCCAGCAGTTTAAAGGTGACAGGGAGTAAGCAGTACTTC. Its translation is CASSLKVTGSKQYF.

The chain couples TRBV7-8 to TRBJ2-2; TRBD2 matches 10 bases. Germline V gives CDR1 SGHVS, CDR2 FQNEAQ. The junction had 6 bases not matched to a gene; V was cut back by 4 bases and J by 1 base. This CDR3 region has 17 residues. The CDR3 DNA reads as TGTGCCAGCAGCTCTCCAGCGGGGGGGTTGAACACCGGGGAGCTGTTTTTT. It codes for CASSSPAGGLNTGELFF.

This clone occurred a few times. The CDR3 region has the DNA TGTGCCAGCAGTTACCCTGGGACAGGTGGGGAAAAACTGTTTTTT. Residues: CASSYPGTGGEKLFF. V is TRBV6-6 and J is TRBJ1-4, with 8 nucleotides matching TRBD1. Losses at the gene ends were 2 bases for V and 8 bases for J; bases not matched to a gene: 7. Germline-derived CDR1 and CDR2 are MNHNY and SVGAGI (reference sequence). The CDR3 sequence is 15 residues long.

The chain combines TRBV25-1 with TRBJ2-7; TRBD2 might be the D (6 bases). The CDR3 has 13 residues. The germline gives CDR1 MGHDK, CDR2 SYGVNS. The ends were cut back, 4 bases at V and 5 bases at J, with 12 bases in the middle. CDR3 DNA sequence: TGTGCCAGCAGTGCGCGGGGAAGCAACGAGCAGTACTTC. Encoded protein: CASSARGSNEQYF.

This rearrangement joins TRBV5-1 to TRBJ2-5; 7 bases agree with TRBD1. The germline V gene has CDR1 SGHRS and CDR2 YFSETQ. Trimming cost V 3 bases and J 5 bases; bases outside gene matches: 13. This CDR3 is built from 16 residues. CDR3 sequence: CASSSPTTGSSETQYF. The CDR3 nucleotides read TGCGCCAGCAGCTCCCCGACGACAGGGAGTTCCGAGACCCAGTACTTC.

The rearrangement joins TRBV7-3 to TRBJ2-2, with 7 bases identical to TRBD1. The CDR3 consists of 14 residues. The germline V gene has CDR1 SGHTA and CDR2 FQGTGA. The V segment lost 5 bases and the J segment 6 bases; nucleotides outside the gene matches: 6. DNA of the CDR3: TGTGCCAGCAGCCTAGACAGGGCGGCCGGGGAGCTGTTTTTT. Its translation: CASSLDRAAGELFF.

The rearrangement links TRBV5-1 to TRBJ1-1; D remains ambiguous. V was cut by 1 base and J by 1 base, with 11 bases left in between. Germline lookup yields CDR1 SGHRS and CDR2 YFSETQ. The length of the CDR3 is 15 residues. The CDR3 spells CASSLMGAANTEAFF. Written as DNA, the CDR3 is TGCGCCAGCAGCTTGATGGGAGCCGCGAACACTGAAGCTTTCTTT.

CDR3 loop: CASSPPSRTGGTEAFF. The DNA of the CDR3 is TGTGCCAGCTCACCACCTTCCAGGACAGGGGGCACTGAAGCTTTCTTT. V and J are TRBV18 and TRBJ1-1; 10 nucleotides line up with TRBD1. Losses at the gene ends were 0 bases for V and 4 bases for J; bases not matched to a gene: 5. This CDR3 has 16 residues. From germline, CDR1 is KGHSH and CDR2 LQKENI. The complete variable domain, with remaining parts taken from reference TRBV18 and TRBJ1-1, reads NAGVMQNPRHLVRRRGQEARLRCSPMKGHSHVYWYRQLPEEGLKFMVYLQKENIIDESGMPKERFSAEFPKEGPSILRIQQVVRGDSAAYFCASSPPSRTGGTEAFFGQGTRLTVV.

The V gene is TRBV18, the J gene TRBJ2-7; possible D gene TRBD2, 5 bases. The CDR3 length is 14 residues. V lost 2 bases, J lost 0 bases, and 8 bases lay in between. In germline, CDR1 is KGHSH, CDR2 LQKENI. For the CDR3, the DNA is TGTGCCAGCTCACCAGACGGGGTCTCCTACGAGCAGTACTTC. Translated, it gives CASSPDGVSYEQYF.

The V and J genes are TRBV5-6 and TRBJ2-1; 7 positions agree with TRBD1. Trimming cost V 4 bases and J 2 bases; bases outside gene matches: 12. This CDR3 has 17 residues. In germline, CDR1 is SGHDT, CDR2 YYEEEE. The CDR3 reads CASSQLTGIITYNEQFF. CDR3 DNA: TGTGCCAGCAGCCAGCTGACAGGGATAATAACCTACAATGAGCAGTTCTTC.

The sample holds a few counts of this clone. This rearrangement joins TRBV6-5 to TRBJ2-2, with 8 nucleotides matching TRBD1. CDR1 and CDR2 (germline): MNHEY, SVGAGI. The length of the CDR3 is 15 residues. After removal of 2 bases from V and 5 bases from J, the junction contained 4 bases not matched to a gene. As DNA, the CDR3 is TGTGCCAGCAGTTACGACAGGGGATGGACCGGGGAGCTGTTTTTT. It yields the protein CASSYDRGWTGELFF.

J is TRBJ2-7 and V is TRBV5-1, with TRBD1 matching 11 bases. The CDR3 is 15 amino acids. The junction had 3 bases not matched to a gene; V was cut back by 2 bases and J by 2 bases. CDR1 and CDR2 from the germline V gene are SGHRS and YFSETQ. CDR3 region: CASSLGTGGAYEQYF. DNA for the CDR3: TGCGCCAGCAGCTTAGGGACAGGGGGAGCCTACGAGCAGTACTTC.

This clone was seen just once. The chain is built from TRBV7-3 and TRBJ2-3; 10 positions agree with TRBD1. CDR3 length: 15 amino acids. Per the germline V gene, CDR1 is SGHTA and CDR2 is FQGTGA. Trimming cost V 5 bases and J 5 bases; bases outside gene matches: 7. The CDR3 reads CASSDRDRGLDTQYF. CDR3 in DNA: TGTGCCAGCAGCGACCGGGACAGGGGCCTAGATACGCAGTATTTT.

In this sample, this clone turned up a few times. The genes are TRBV6-1 and TRBJ1-1; 7 bases fit TRBD1. Germline lookup yields CDR1 MNHNS and CDR2 SASEGT. The CDR3 has 14 residues. Trimming removed 4 bases from V and 4 bases from J; junction bases left unmatched: 6. For the CDR3, the DNA is TGTGCCAGCAGTGGACAGGGCTGGGGCACTGAAGCTTTCTTT. Its translation: CASSGQGWGTEAFF.

The chain uses TRBV7-2 and TRBJ2-1; TRBD1 might be the D (5 bases). This CDR3 has 13 residues. The germline CDR1 and CDR2 sequences are SGHTA and FQGNSA. The germline V and J ends were trimmed by 4 bases and 6 bases, with 10 bases remaining between them. As DNA, the CDR3 is TGTGCCAGCAGCTCCCGTAGGGGCAATGAGCAGTTCTTC. Translation: CASSSRRGNEQFF. Combining the CDR3 with reference TRBV7-2 and TRBJ2-1 gives the whole variable domain GAGVSQSPSNKVTEKGKDVELRCDPISGHTALYWYRQSLGQGLEFLIYFQGNSAPDKSGLPSDRFSAERTGGSVSTLTIQRTQQEDSAVYLCASSSRRGNEQFFGPGTRLTVL.

The rearrangement uses TRBV18 and TRBJ2-5; D possibly corresponds to TRBD1 (5 bases). The CDR3 covers 16 residues. Germline V CDR1 and CDR2: KGHSH, LQKENI. Trimming removed 0 bases at V and 2 bases at J, with 13 bases between. For the CDR3, the DNA is TGTGCCAGCTCACCACCGGGCAGGGTAGGGCAAGAGACCCAGTACTTC. It codes for CASSPPGRVGQETQYF.

The chain couples TRBV28 to TRBJ1-2; a possible D gene is TRBD1 (6 bases). V was clipped by 5 bases and J by 4 bases, with 26 bases between them. There are 18 residues in the CDR3. Germline CDR1 is MDHEN and CDR2 is SYDVKM. The CDR3 DNA sequence: TGTGCCAGCAGTCCCCCCTTTATTTATAGACAGGCCACCTATGGCTACACCTTC. It codes for CASSPPFIYRQATYGYTF.

V is TRBV9 and J is TRBJ2-2, with 8 bases fitting TRBD1. J gave up 7 bases and V 1 base, and 3 bases lay outside the gene matches. The CDR3 totals 14 residues. Germline values: CDR1 SGDLS, CDR2 YYNGEE. The chain's CDR3 is CASSVTGGIGELFF. The CDR3 bases are TGTGCCAGCAGCGTAACAGGGGGGATCGGGGAGCTGTTTTTT.

The gene calls are TRBV9 and TRBJ1-5; 7 nucleotides agree with TRBD1. Per germline, CDR1 SGDLS and CDR2 YYNGEE. The CDR3 consists of 15 residues. J was trimmed by 7 bases and V by 1 base; bases with no gene match: 8. CDR3 protein: CASSVRQGTGQPQHF. CDR3 coding DNA: TGTGCCAGCAGCGTAAGACAGGGTACAGGACAGCCCCAGCATTTT.

This clone has just a few counts. The genes are TRBV14 and TRBJ2-6, with TRBD1 as a possible D gene (6 bases). Trimming stripped 1 base from V and 4 bases from J, with 17 bases between. CDR3 size: 18 residues. Germline V gives CDR1 SGHDN, CDR2 FVKESK. This CDR3 reads CASSQVEVWGTGANVLTF. The CDR3 DNA is TGTGCCAGCAGCCAAGTGGAAGTTTGGGGGACAGGGGCCAACGTCCTGACTTTC.

The gene calls are TRBV6-6 and TRBJ1-1; 9 nucleotides agree with TRBD1. J lost 4 bases, V lost 3 bases, and 3 bases had no gene match. Germline CDR1 is MNHNY and CDR2 is SVGAGI (reference sequence). CDR3 length: 14 residues. For the CDR3, the DNA is TGTGCCAGCAGTTATCCGACAGGGGGCACTGAAGCTTTCTTT. It encodes CASSYPTGGTEAFF.